Below are 25 T cell receptor beta chains sequenced from a single sample in a study of T cell repertoires in cytomegalovirus infection. Each CDR3 protein gets one entry after TCRdb re-called the reads with MiXCR. There are 450,000 to 600,000 distinct CDR3 sequences in the sample; roughly 12% occur only once, and roughly 10% lies in the top ten. What was sequenced was PBMCs. These TCRs come from a human donor in good health (CMV status not recorded). Some clones in this sample may be carry-over from other donors' samples.

Ten or more counts support this clonotype. This chain uses TRBV7-2 with TRBJ2-3; D is possibly TRBD1 or TRBD2 (5 bases each). This CDR3 has 14 amino acids. The germline V gene encodes CDR1 SGHTA and CDR2 FQGNSA. V lost 5 bases to trimming and J lost 2 bases, with 11 bases between them. As DNA, the CDR3 is TGTGCCAGCAGCCTACCGGGGCACACAGATACGCAGTATTTT. Encoded protein: CASSLPGHTDTQYF.

This clonotype was seen many times. This chain connects TRBV30 to TRBJ2-3; D is unclear. The CDR3 covers 12 residues. CDR1 and CDR2 from the germline V gene are GTSNPN and SVGIG (reference sequence). The germline V and J ends were trimmed by 0 bases and 2 bases, with 3 bases remaining between them. CDR3 DNA: TGTGCCTGGAGTGTCTCCACAGATACGCAGTATTTT. The encoded protein is CAWSVSTDTQYF.

This rearrangement joins TRBV5-1 to TRBJ2-5; 12 bases line up with TRBD2. The germline V gene encodes CDR1 SGHRS and CDR2 YFSETQ. V trimming: 5 bases; J trimming: 5 bases; junction bases outside the gene matches: 10. The CDR3 has 16 amino acids. The CDR3 DNA sequence: TGCGCCAGCAGGTTTCTAGCGGGAGGGCCGCGGGAGACCCAGTACTTC. Its translation: CASRFLAGGPRETQYF.

To note about this clonotype: The junction shows a germline mismatch at one end, possibly a read error. The chain recombines TRBV7-3 with TRBJ2-1; TRBD2 matches 11 bases. This CDR3 has 15 amino acids. Germline CDR1 and CDR2: SGHTA and FQGTGA. The CDR3 protein is CASSITSGGTSGQFF. CDR3 sequence (DNA): TGTGCCAGCAGCATAACTAGCGGGGGCACATCGGGGCAGTTCTTC.

This clonotype was seen at least ten times. V and J are TRBV14 and TRBJ2-1; a weak D match, TRBD2 (5 bases). V lost 4 bases to trimming and J lost 10 bases, with 14 bases between them. The CDR3 runs 13 residues. CDR1 is SGHDN, CDR2 FVKESK, per germline. This chain's CDR3 is CASSLTRTGEQFF. CDR3 in DNA: TGTGCCAGCAGCCTAACTAGGACGGGGGAGCAGTTCTTC.

This clonotype was recorded at least ten times. The chain has TRBV6-5 and TRBJ1-5; D call uncertain. The V end lost 6 bases, the J end lost 0 bases, and 18 bases lay between the germline ends. Per germline, CDR1 MNHEY and CDR2 SVGAGI. The CDR3 totals 17 residues. In DNA, the CDR3 is TGTGCCAGCAGGCAGAAATACAGAGCCTATAGCAATCAGCCCCAGCATTTT. Encoded protein: CASRQKYRAYSNQPQHF.

The chain combines TRBV29-1 with TRBJ2-3; tentatively, D is TRBD2 (5 bases). Germline V gene data show CDR1 as SQVTM and CDR2 as ANQGSEA. CDR3 length equals 13 residues. V was shortened by 3 bases and J by 2 bases, with 9 bases between the two germline ends. CDR3 DNA sequence: TGCAGCGTTGATCGAGCGGACACAGATACGCAGTATTTT. Translated, it gives CSVDRADTDTQYF.

This clonotype was seen at least ten times. DNA of the CDR3: TGTGCCAGCAGCTTAGGCCGACAGGCCGACACCTTC. Translated, it gives CASSLGRQADTF. The V gene is TRBV7-9, the J gene TRBJ1-2; weak D call: TRBD1 (6 bases). The germline V and J ends were trimmed by 1 base and 12 bases, with 12 bases remaining between them. Germline V gives CDR1 SEHNR, CDR2 FQNEAQ (reference sequence). This CDR3 is built from 12 residues.

This clonotype appeared a few times. This chain links TRBV5-1 with TRBJ1-1; D is unclear. The CDR3 loop spans 14 amino acids. Trimming stripped 4 bases from V and 6 bases from J, with 16 bases between. Germline V gives CDR1 SGHRS, CDR2 YFSETQ. CDR3 nucleotide sequence: TGCGCCAGCAGCCGCCTAAGGGATTCCGCTGAAGCTTTCTTT. Amino acid sequence: CASSRLRDSAEAFF.

Ten or more counts support this clonotype. The V gene is TRBV7-6, the J gene TRBJ2-1, with TRBD1 as a possible D gene (6 bases). Between the trimmed V and J ends, which lost 0 bases and 9 bases, there was a span of 15 bases. Per germline, CDR1 SGHVS and CDR2 FNYEAQ. This CDR3 has 15 residues. This CDR3 is CASSLAGTGIGEQFF. The CDR3 DNA is TGTGCCAGCAGCTTAGCCGGAACAGGGATTGGTGAGCAGTTCTTC.

The chain carries TRBV5-4 and TRBJ2-3; tentative D call: TRBD2 (6 bases). This CDR3 has 15 amino acids. In germline, CDR1 is SGHNT, CDR2 YYREEE (reference sequence). Trimming stripped 3 bases from V and 0 bases from J, with 11 bases between. Here the CDR3 reads CASSSGTHSTDTQYF. The CDR3 region has the DNA TGTGCCAGCAGCTCGGGGACTCATAGCACAGATACGCAGTATTTT.

The V and J genes are TRBV5-4 and TRBJ2-1; D is tentatively TRBD1 or TRBD2 (5 bases each). CDR1 is SGHNT, CDR2 YYREEE, per germline (reference sequence). Trimming cost V 4 bases and J 5 bases, with 16 bases left between them. The CDR3 is made up of 15 amino acids. DNA for the CDR3: TGTGCCAGCAGCCGCACCGGGACGCTAAACAATGAGCAGTTCTTC. Protein product: CASSRTGTLNNEQFF. Complete variable domain (other parts from reference TRBV5-4 and TRBJ2-1): ETGVTQSPTHLIKTRGQQVTLRCSSQSGHNTVSWYQQALGQGPQFIFQYYREEENGRGNFPPRFSGLQFPNYSSELNVNALELDDSALYLCASSRTGTLNNEQFFGPGTRLTVL.

The V and J genes are TRBV5-1 and TRBJ2-3; no clear D gene. The CDR3 spans 15 residues. The V end was cut by 2 bases, the J end by 2 bases, with 12 bases between. CDR1 is SGHRS, CDR2 YFSETQ, per germline. CDR3 in amino acids: CASSFSVKPTDTQYF. The CDR3 region has the DNA TGCGCCAGCAGCTTCAGCGTGAAACCCACAGATACGCAGTATTTT.

This clonotype has just a few counts. The chain couples TRBV29-1 to TRBJ2-7, with D hard to call. Trimming removed 2 bases at V and 2 bases at J, with 7 bases between. The germline V gene has CDR1 SQVTM and CDR2 ANQGSEA. The CDR3 has 12 residues. The CDR3 region is CSVEFSTYEQYF. The DNA for the CDR3 is TGCAGCGTTGAATTCTCGACCTACGAGCAGTACTTC.

This clonotype has ten or more counts. The chain couples TRBV7-3 to TRBJ2-1; 7 nucleotides match TRBD2. The CDR3 is made up of 15 amino acids. Germline values: CDR1 SGHTA, CDR2 FQGTGA. V lost 3 bases to trimming and J lost 7 bases; unmatched junction nucleotides: 9. The CDR3 reads CASSFNAGAWNEQFF. In DNA form, the CDR3 reads TGTGCCAGCAGCTTCAACGCGGGAGCCTGGAATGAGCAGTTCTTC.

This clonotype was seen a few times. The J gene is TRBJ1-2, the V gene TRBV7-9; maybe TRBD1 (5 bases). CDR1 SEHNR and CDR2 FQNEAQ come from the germline V gene (reference sequence). Deletions cut 5 bases from V and 1 base from J, with 26 bases between. This CDR3 is built from 19 residues. The CDR3 here is CASSILSGEVGSINYGYTF. The CDR3 DNA is TGTGCCAGCAGCATACTCTCGGGGGAAGTGGGATCTATTAACTATGGCTACACCTTC.

This clonotype was seen ten or more times. The genes are TRBV24-1 and TRBJ2-2, with a possible D match to TRBD2 (7 bases). The CDR3 runs 18 residues. V lost 3 bases, J lost 0 bases, and 16 bases lay in between. Germline V gives CDR1 KGHDR, CDR2 SFDVKD. In DNA form, the CDR3 reads TGTGCCACCAGTGATCCCCCGGGCGGGGGCGCGAACACCGGGGAGCTGTTTTTT. Its protein product is CATSDPPGGGANTGELFF.

This clonotype was counted many times. The junction shows a germline mismatch at one end, possibly a read error. The J gene is TRBJ2-1, the V gene TRBV7-2; 7 nucleotides agree with TRBD2. This CDR3 contains 15 residues. CDR1 and CDR2 from the germline V gene are SGHTA and FQGNSA. CDR3: CASSPTFGDYSEQFF. CDR3 nucleotides: TGTGCCAGCAGCCCCACATTTGGGGACTACAGTGAGCAGTTCTTC.

There are many counts of this clonotype. The chain joins TRBV20-1 to TRBJ1-5, with 7 bases fitting TRBD1. J gave up 1 base and V 2 bases, and 8 bases lay outside the gene matches. From germline, CDR1 is DFQATT and CDR2 SNEGSKA (reference sequence). CDR3 length equals 16 residues. CDR3 loop: CSARTDREGSNQPQHF. CDR3 nucleotides: TGCAGTGCTAGAACTGACAGGGAGGGGAGCAATCAGCCCCAGCATTTT.

This clonotype was seen at least ten times. The chain recombines TRBV7-8 with TRBJ1-5; TRBD1 matches 7 bases. This CDR3 comprises 17 residues. Germline V lookup: CDR1 SGHVS, CDR2 FQNEAQ. Losses at the gene ends were 5 bases for V and 5 bases for J; bases not matched to a gene: 15. This chain's CDR3 is CASSKHSGTASDQPQHF. The CDR3 DNA reads as TGTGCCAGCAGCAAACACTCCGGGACAGCCTCCGATCAGCCCCAGCATTTT.

This clonotype was picked up many times. The chain couples TRBV6-2 or TRBV6-3 to TRBJ1-2; no clear D. Trimming shortened V by 4 bases and J by 8 bases, and 8 bases separated the two germline ends. The V gene's germline CDR1 is MNHEY and CDR2 SVGEGT. This CDR3 has 11 residues. CDR3 loop: CASSSGVGYTF. The CDR3 DNA is TGTGCCAGCAGTTCCGGGGTCGGCTACACCTTC.

The table lists this clonotype with a few counts. V and J are TRBV12-5 and TRBJ1-1; D unresolved. Germline V gives CDR1 LGHNT, CDR2 FRNRAP. The CDR3 runs to 12 residues. The V gene lost 2 bases and the J gene lost 6 bases, with 7 bases spanning the gap. CDR3 amino acids: CASGLRRAEAFF. In nucleotides, the CDR3 is TGTGCTAGTGGTTTGAGGAGGGCTGAAGCTTTCTTT.

This clonotype was recorded many times. J is TRBJ2-7 and V is TRBV4-2; TRBD2 matches 11 bases. Looked up from germline, CDR1 is LGHNA and CDR2 is YNFKEQ. The CDR3 is made up of 16 amino acids. The trim removed 0 bases at V and 2 bases at J, leaving 3 bases unmatched. The CDR3 sequence: CASSQDLAGGTYEQYF. The CDR3 DNA reads TGTGCCAGCAGCCAAGATCTAGCGGGAGGCACCTACGAGCAGTACTTC.

In this sample, this clonotype turned up many times. This may come from a read error, since a much larger clone is one base off. J is TRBJ2-5 and V is TRBV13, with D unresolved. Trimming stripped 0 bases from V and 3 bases from J, with 5 bases between. This CDR3 region has 13 residues. CDR1 and CDR2 (germline): PRHDT, FYEKMQ (reference sequence). The CDR3 protein is CASSLGWKETQYF. CDR3 DNA sequence: TGTGCCAGCAGCTTAGGTTGGAAAGAGACCCAGTACTTC.

This clonotype has ten or more counts. CDR3 nucleotide sequence: TGTGCCAGCAGTTTTGTAGGGGGGTGGCGAGCTTTCTTT. Amino acids: CASSFVGGWRAFF. The chain employs TRBV28 and TRBJ1-1, with D possibly matching TRBD1 (6 bases). CDR1 MDHEN and CDR2 SYDVKM come from the germline V gene. Trimming removed 3 bases at V and 10 bases at J, with 15 bases between. This CDR3 region has 13 residues.